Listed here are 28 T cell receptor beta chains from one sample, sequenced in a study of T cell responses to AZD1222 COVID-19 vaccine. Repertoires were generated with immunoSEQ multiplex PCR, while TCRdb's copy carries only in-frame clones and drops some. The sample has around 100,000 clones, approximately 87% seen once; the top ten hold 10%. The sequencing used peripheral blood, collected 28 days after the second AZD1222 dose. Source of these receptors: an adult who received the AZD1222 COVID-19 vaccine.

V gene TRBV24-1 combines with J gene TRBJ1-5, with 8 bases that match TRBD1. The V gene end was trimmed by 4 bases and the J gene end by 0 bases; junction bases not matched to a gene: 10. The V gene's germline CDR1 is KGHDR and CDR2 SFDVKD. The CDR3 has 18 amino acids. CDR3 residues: CATSETGGGKYSNQPQHF. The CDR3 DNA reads TGTGCCACCAGTGAAACAGGGGGGGGAAAATATAGCAATCAGCCCCAGCATTTT.

CDR3 nucleotide sequence: TGTGCCAGCAGCCAAGATATCGGGGAAGGCTATGGCTACACCTTC. This encodes CASSQDIGEGYGYTF. V gene TRBV4-2 combines with J gene TRBJ1-2; D call uncertain. The V end was cut by 0 bases, the J end by 4 bases, with 12 bases between. The CDR3 runs 15 residues. Germline values: CDR1 LGHNA, CDR2 YNFKEQ.

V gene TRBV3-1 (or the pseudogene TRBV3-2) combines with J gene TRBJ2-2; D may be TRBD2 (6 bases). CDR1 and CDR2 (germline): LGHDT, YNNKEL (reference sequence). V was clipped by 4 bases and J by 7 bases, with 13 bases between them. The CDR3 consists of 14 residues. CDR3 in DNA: TGTGCCAGCAGCCCACTGAGGGAGGTCGGGGAGCTGTTTTTT. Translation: CASSPLREVGELFF.

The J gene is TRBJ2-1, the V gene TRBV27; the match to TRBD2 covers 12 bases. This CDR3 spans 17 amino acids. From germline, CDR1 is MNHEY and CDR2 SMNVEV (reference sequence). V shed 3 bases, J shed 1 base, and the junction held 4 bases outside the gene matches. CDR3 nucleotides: TGTGCCAGCAGTTTTCGGGGACTAGCGGGTTCCTACAATGAGCAGTTCTTC. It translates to CASSFRGLAGSYNEQFF.

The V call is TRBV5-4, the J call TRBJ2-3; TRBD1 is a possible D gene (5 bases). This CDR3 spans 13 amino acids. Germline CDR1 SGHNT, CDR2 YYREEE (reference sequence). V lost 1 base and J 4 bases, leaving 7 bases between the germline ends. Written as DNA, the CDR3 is TGTGCCAGCAGCTTGCAGGGCGCAGATACGCAGTATTTT. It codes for CASSLQGADTQYF.

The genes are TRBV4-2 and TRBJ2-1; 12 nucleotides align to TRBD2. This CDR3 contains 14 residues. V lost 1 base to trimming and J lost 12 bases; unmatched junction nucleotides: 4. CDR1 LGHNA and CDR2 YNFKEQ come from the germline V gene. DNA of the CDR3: TGTGCCAGCAGCCAAGGACTAGCGGGAGTGGGGCAGTTCTTC. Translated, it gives CASSQGLAGVGQFF.

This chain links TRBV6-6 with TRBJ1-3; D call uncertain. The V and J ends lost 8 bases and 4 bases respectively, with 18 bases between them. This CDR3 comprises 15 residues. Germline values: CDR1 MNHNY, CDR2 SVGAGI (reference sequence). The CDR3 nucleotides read TGTGCCAGCGGCGACGGAACCAGGTCCGGAAACACCATATATTTT. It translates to CASGDGTRSGNTIYF.

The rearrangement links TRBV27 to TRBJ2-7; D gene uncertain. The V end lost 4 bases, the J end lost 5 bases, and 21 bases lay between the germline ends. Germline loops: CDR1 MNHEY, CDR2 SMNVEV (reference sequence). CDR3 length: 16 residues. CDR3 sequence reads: CASSSFVVASSNEQYF. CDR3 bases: TGTGCCAGCAGTTCCTTTGTGGTAGCCTCGTCAAACGAGCAGTACTTC.

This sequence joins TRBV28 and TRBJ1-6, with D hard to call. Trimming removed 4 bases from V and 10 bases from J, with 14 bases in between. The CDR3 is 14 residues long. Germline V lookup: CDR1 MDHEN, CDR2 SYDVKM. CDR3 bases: TGTGCCAGCAGTTCCCCATCCCTGGGGTCACCCCTCCACTTT. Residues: CASSSPSLGSPLHF.

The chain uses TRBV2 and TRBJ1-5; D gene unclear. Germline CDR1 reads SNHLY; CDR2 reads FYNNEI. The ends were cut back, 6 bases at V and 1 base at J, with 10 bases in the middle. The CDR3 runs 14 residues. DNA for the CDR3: TGTGCCAGCAGGATTGGGTTAAGCAATCAGCCCCAGCATTTT. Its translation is CASRIGLSNQPQHF.

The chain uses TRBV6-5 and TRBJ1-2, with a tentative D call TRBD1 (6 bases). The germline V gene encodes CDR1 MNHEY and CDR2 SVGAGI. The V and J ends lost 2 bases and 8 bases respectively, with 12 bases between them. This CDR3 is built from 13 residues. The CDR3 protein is CASSYGGGAGYTF. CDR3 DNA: TGTGCCAGCAGTTACGGTGGGGGGGCCGGCTACACCTTC.

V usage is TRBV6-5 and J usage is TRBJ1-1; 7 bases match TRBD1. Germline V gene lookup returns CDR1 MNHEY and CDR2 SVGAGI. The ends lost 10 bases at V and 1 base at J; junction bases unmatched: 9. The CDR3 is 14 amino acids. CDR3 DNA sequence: TGTGCCACCTTTCAGGGGGTAAGGAACACTGAAGCTTTCTTT. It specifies CATFQGVRNTEAFF.

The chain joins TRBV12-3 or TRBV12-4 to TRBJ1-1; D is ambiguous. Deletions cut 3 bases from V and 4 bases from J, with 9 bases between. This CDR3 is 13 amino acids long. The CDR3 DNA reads TGTGCCAGCAGTTTCAAAGTGAGCACTGAAGCTTTCTTT. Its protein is CASSFKVSTEAFF.

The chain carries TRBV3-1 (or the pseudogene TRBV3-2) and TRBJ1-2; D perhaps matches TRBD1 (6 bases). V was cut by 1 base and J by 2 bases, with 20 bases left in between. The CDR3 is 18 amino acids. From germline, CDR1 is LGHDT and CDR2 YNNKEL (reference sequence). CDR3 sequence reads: CASSQGILRGAVNYGYTF. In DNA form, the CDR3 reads TGTGCCAGCAGCCAAGGGATACTTCGGGGGGCAGTGAACTATGGCTACACCTTC.

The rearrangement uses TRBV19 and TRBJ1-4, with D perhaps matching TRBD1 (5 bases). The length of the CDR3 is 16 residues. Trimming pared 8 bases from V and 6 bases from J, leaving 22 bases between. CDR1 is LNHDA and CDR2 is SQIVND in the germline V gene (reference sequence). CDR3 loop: CASGTGTIKRDEKLFF. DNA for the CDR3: TGTGCCAGTGGAACCGGGACGATTAAACGGGATGAAAAACTGTTTTTT.

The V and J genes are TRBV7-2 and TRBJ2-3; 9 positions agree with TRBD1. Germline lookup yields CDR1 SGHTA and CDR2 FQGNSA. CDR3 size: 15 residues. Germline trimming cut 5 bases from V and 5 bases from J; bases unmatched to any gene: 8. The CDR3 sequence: CASSLGQGRIDTQYF. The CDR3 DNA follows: TGTGCCAGCAGCCTCGGACAGGGGAGGATAGATACGCAGTATTTT.

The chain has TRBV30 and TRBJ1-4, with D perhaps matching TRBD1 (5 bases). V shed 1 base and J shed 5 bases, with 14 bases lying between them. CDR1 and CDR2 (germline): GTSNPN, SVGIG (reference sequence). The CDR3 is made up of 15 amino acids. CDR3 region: CAWSAVDSLNEKLFF. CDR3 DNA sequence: TGTGCCTGGAGTGCCGTCGACAGCCTAAATGAAAAACTGTTTTTT.

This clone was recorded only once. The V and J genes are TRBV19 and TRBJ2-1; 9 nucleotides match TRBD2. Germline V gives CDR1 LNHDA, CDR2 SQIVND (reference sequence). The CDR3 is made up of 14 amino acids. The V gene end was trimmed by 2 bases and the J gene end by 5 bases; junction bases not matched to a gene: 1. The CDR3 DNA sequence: TGTGCCAGTAGTATACTAGCGGGACACAATGAGCAGTTCTTC. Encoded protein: CASSILAGHNEQFF. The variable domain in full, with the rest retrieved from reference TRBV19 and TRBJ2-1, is DGGITQSPKYLFRKEGQNVTLSCEQNLNHDAMYWYRQDPGQGLRLIYYSQIVNDFQKGDIAEGYSVSREKKESFPLTVTSAQKNPTAFYLCASSILAGHNEQFFGPGTRLTVL.

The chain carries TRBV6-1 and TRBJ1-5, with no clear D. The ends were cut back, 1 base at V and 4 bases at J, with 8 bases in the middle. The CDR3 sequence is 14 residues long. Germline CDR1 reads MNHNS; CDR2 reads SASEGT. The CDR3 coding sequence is TGTGCCAGCAGTGAAGTTGGCGTGAATCAGCCCCAGCATTTT. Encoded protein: CASSEVGVNQPQHF.

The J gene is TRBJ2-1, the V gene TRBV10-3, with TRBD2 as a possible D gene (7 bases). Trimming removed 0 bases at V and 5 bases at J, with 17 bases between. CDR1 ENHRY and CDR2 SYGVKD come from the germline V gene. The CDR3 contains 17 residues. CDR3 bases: TGTGCCATCAGTGAGTCGAGGGCCAGCGGGGACAACAATGAGCAGTTCTTC. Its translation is CAISESRASGDNNEQFF.

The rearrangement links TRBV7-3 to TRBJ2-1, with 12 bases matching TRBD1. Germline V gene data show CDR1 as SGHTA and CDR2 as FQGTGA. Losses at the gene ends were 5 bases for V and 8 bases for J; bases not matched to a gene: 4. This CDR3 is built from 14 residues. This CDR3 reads CASSKGQGADEQFF. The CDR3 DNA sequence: TGTGCCAGCAGCAAGGGACAGGGGGCTGATGAGCAGTTCTTC.

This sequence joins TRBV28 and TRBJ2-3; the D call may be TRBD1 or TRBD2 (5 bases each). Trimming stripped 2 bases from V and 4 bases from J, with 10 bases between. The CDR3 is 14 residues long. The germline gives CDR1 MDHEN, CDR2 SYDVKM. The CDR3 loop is CASSLMTGPDTQYF. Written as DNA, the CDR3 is TGTGCCAGCAGTTTAATGACGGGGCCAGATACGCAGTATTTT.

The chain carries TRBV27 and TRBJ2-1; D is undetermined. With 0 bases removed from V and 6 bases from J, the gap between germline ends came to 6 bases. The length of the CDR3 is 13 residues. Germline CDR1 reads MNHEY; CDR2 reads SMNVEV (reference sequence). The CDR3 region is CASSLSLLNEQFF. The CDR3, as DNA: TGTGCCAGCAGTTTATCGCTCCTCAATGAGCAGTTCTTC.

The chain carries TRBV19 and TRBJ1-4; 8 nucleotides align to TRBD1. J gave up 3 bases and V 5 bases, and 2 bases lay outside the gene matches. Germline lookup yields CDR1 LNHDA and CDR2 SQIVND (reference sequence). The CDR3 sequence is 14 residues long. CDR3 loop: CASSWTGPNEKLFF. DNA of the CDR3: TGTGCCAGTAGTTGGACAGGGCCTAATGAAAAACTGTTTTTT.

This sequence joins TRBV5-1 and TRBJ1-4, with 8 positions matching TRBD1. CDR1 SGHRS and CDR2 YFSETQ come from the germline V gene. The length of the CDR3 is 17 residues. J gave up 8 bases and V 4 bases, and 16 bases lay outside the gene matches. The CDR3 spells CASSGRQGLSSGEKLFF. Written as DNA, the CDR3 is TGCGCCAGCAGCGGACGACAGGGGTTATCCTCTGGGGAAAAACTGTTTTTT.

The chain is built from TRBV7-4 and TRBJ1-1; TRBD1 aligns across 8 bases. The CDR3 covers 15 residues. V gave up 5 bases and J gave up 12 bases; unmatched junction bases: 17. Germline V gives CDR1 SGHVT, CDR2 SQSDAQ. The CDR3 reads CASSPWWQGAFWSFF. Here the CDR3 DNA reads TGTGCCAGCAGCCCCTGGTGGCAGGGGGCGTTTTGGTCTTTCTTT.

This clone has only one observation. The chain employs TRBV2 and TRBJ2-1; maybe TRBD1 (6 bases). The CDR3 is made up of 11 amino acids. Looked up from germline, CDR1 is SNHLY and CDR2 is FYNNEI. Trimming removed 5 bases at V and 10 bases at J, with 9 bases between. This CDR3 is CASSRGSEQFF. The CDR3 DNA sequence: TGTGCCAGCAGTAGGGGGTCGGAGCAGTTCTTC. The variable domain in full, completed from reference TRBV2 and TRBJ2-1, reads EPEVTQTPSHQVTQMGQEVILRCVPISNHLYFYWYRQILGQKVEFLVSFYNNEISEKSEIFDDQFSVERPDGSNFTLKIRSTKLEDSAMYFCASSRGSEQFFGPGTRLTVL.

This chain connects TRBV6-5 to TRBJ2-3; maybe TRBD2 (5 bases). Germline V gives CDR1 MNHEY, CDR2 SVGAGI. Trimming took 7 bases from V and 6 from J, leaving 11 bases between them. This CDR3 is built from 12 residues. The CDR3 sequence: CASTSPGDTQYF. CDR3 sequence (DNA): TGTGCCAGCACCTCCCCGGGGGATACGCAGTATTTT.